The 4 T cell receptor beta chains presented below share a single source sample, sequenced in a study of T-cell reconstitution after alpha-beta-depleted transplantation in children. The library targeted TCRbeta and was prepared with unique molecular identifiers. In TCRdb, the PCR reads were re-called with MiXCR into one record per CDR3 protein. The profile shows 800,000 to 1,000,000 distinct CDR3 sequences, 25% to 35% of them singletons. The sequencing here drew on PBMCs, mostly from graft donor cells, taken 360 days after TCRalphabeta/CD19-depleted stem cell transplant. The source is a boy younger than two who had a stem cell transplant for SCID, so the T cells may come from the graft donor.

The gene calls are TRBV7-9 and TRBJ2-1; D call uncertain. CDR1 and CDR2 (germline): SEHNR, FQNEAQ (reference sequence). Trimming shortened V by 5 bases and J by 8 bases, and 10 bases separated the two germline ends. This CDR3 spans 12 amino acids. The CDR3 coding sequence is TGTGCCAGCAGCCAATACCTGGATGAGCAGTTCTTC. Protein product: CASSQYLDEQFF.

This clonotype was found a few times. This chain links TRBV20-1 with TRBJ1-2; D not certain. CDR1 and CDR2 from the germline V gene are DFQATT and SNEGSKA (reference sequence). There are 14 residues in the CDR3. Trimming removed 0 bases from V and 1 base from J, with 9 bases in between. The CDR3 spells CSARDFRGNYGYTF. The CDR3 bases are TGCAGTGCTAGAGATTTTCGGGGTAACTATGGCTACACCTTC.

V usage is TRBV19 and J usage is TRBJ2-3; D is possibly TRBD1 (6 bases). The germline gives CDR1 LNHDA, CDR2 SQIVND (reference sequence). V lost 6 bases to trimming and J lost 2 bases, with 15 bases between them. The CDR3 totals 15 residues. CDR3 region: CASRLRDTFTDTQYF. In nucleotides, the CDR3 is TGTGCCAGTAGGCTCCGGGACACCTTCACAGATACGCAGTATTTT.

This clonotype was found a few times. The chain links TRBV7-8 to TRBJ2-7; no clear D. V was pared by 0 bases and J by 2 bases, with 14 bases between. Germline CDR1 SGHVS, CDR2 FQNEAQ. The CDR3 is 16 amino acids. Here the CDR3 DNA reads TGTGCCAGCAGCTTAGCCCTCAGCCTGAGAACCTACGAGCAGTACTTC. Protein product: CASSLALSLRTYEQYF.